Described below is a single T cell receptor (beta chain) sequence and its context. What it recognizes is unknown. The data derive from a study of T cell responses to AZD1222 COVID-19 vaccine. Regarding the study as a whole: White British donors predominated, females outnumbered males, and clonal diversity was possibly underestimated. The CD4 TCRs associated with vaccination extended across spike and predominated at 160-218 and 743-854. Only a handful of people who got AZD1222 tested seropositive at baseline.

Using immunoSEQ multiplex PCR, the repertoire was profiled, and TCRdb retains in-frame clones only, with some absent. The sample shows some 130,000 clones, around nine tenths of them seen only once. Per germline, CDR1 KGHDR and CDR2 SFDVKD. This CDR3 region has 14 residues. With 5 bases removed from V and 5 bases from J, the gap between germline ends came to 12 bases. Sample: peripheral blood, taken on day 0 of AZD1222 vaccination. This rearrangement joins TRBV24-1 to TRBJ1-5; D remains unclear. The receptor's source is an adult in good health. In DNA form, the CDR3 reads TGTGCCACCAGTGCAGAGGGATGGGATCAGCCCCAGCATTTT. Residues: CATSAEGWDQPQHF.